What follows are 18 T cell receptor beta chains derived from one specimen sequenced in a study of brain T cells in children with intractable seizures. Libraries were prepared by immunoSEQ multiplex PCR; TCRdb keeps only in-frame clonotypes and omits some of them. The sample has under 150,000 clones; 94% are singletons. The sequencing used peripheral blood, collected at surgery. The receptors come from a boy under two years old with hemimegalencephaly and intractable seizures.

In this sample, this clone turned up a few times. The V gene is TRBV3-1 (or the pseudogene TRBV3-2), the J gene TRBJ2-1, with 8 bases identical to TRBD2. V was pared by 0 bases and J by 0 bases, with 1 base of the junction left unmatched. This CDR3 has 16 residues. CDR1 is LGHDT, CDR2 YNNKEL, per germline (reference sequence). The CDR3 DNA is TGTGCCAGCAGCCAAGAGAGCGGGAGCTCCTACAATGAGCAGTTCTTC. This codes for CASSQESGSSYNEQFF.

V usage is TRBV19 and J usage is TRBJ1-1; tentatively, D is TRBD1 (6 bases). CDR1 is LNHDA, CDR2 SQIVND, per germline (reference sequence). V was pared by 3 bases and J by 9 bases, with 11 bases between. The CDR3 has 12 residues. As DNA, the CDR3 is TGTGCCAGTAGTATCCGTACAGGGAAAGCTTTCTTT. Translation: CASSIRTGKAFF.

This clone has only one observation. The chain uses TRBV28 and TRBJ1-4; 8 bases match TRBD1. Per germline, CDR1 MDHEN and CDR2 SYDVKM. This CDR3 is 15 amino acids long. V dropped 8 bases and J dropped 3; count of bases not matched to a gene: 8. CDR3 residues: CASGQGASSNEKLFF. The CDR3 region has the DNA TGTGCCAGCGGGCAGGGGGCGAGTTCTAATGAAAAACTGTTTTTT.

This clone appeared a single time. The V call is TRBV24-1, the J call TRBJ2-1; 9 bases map to TRBD2. The germline V gene encodes CDR1 KGHDR and CDR2 SFDVKD. Germline trimming cut 8 bases from V and 6 bases from J; bases unmatched to any gene: 22. The CDR3 loop spans 19 amino acids. This CDR3 reads CATISVDWREGPAGNEQFF. DNA of the CDR3: TGTGCCACCATATCTGTTGACTGGCGGGAGGGCCCAGCGGGCAATGAGCAGTTCTTC.

The V call is TRBV5-4, the J call TRBJ2-3, with TRBD2 matching over 10 bases. CDR1 is SGHNT and CDR2 is YYREEE in the germline V gene (reference sequence). CDR3 length: 15 amino acids. The trim removed 2 bases at V and 4 bases at J, leaving 4 bases unmatched. CDR3 bases: TGTGCCAGCAGCTTAGCGGGAGGGGCCGCAGATACGCAGTATTTT. Translation: CASSLAGGAADTQYF.

This clone was picked up one time. CDR3 residues: CARSLLSSGANVLTF. In DNA, the CDR3 is TGTGCCAGAAGCTTGCTGAGCTCTGGGGCCAACGTCCTGACTTTC. The chain uses TRBV5-3 and TRBJ2-6, with D uncertain. TRBV5-3 is an ORF, with its function uncertain. This CDR3 contains 15 residues. V gave up 1 base and J gave up 0 bases, with 5 bases separating them.

The chain has TRBV7-7 and TRBJ2-2, with D perhaps assigned TRBD1 or TRBD2 (5 bases each). The CDR3 length is 14 residues. CDR1 is SSHAT and CDR2 is FNYEAQ in the germline V gene (reference sequence). Trimming removed 10 bases from V and 1 base from J, with 13 bases in between. The CDR3 DNA follows: TGTGCCACCCGCGGTGGGGGGAACACCGGGGAGCTGTTTTTT. It specifies CATRGGGNTGELFF. Using reference TRBV7-7 and TRBJ2-2 for the parts outside the CDR3, the full variable domain is GAGVSQSPRYKVTKRGQDVTLRCDPISSHATLYWYQQALGQGPEFLTYFNYEAQPDKSGLPSDRFSAERPEGSISTLTIQRTEQRDSAMYRCATRGGGNTGELFFGEGSRLTVL.

The chain employs TRBV6-5 and TRBJ2-7, with D perhaps matching TRBD2 (5 bases). CDR1 and CDR2 from the germline V gene are MNHEY and SVGAGI. V gave up 6 bases and J gave up 3 bases, with 15 bases separating them. The CDR3 runs 14 residues. The CDR3, as DNA: TGTGCCAGCAGAAGCGGACGGACGGGCTACGAGCAGTACTTC. Translated, it gives CASRSGRTGYEQYF.

This chain joins TRBV28 and TRBJ1-2, with D uncertain. CDR1 and CDR2 from the germline V gene are MDHEN and SYDVKM. V lost 8 bases to trimming and J lost 0 bases, with 10 bases between them. The length of the CDR3 is 13 residues. The CDR3 bases are TGTGCCAGCCAGGCCCTTACTAACTATGGCTACACCTTC. It yields the protein CASQALTNYGYTF.

The CDR3 spells CASSQGKRGNTGELFF. CDR3 nucleotide sequence: TGTGCCAGCAGCCAAGGTAAAAGAGGGAACACCGGGGAGCTGTTTTTT. The gene calls are TRBV14 and TRBJ2-2; D is unresolved. The CDR3 has 16 residues. Trimming left V 1 base short and J 1 base short, with 10 bases between. The germline gives CDR1 SGHDN, CDR2 FVKESK.

This clone came up a few times. This chain joins TRBV7-9 and TRBJ1-5; D gene uncertain. This CDR3 comprises 13 residues. V dropped 5 bases and J dropped 7 bases, with 12 bases sitting between them. Germline V CDR1 and CDR2: SEHNR, FQNEAQ (reference sequence). The CDR3 protein is CASSQSNEQPQHF. CDR3 nucleotide sequence: TGTGCCAGCAGCCAATCTAATGAACAGCCCCAGCATTTT.

This chain links TRBV28 with TRBJ2-7, with D perhaps assigned TRBD1 or TRBD2 (5 bases each). Trimming stripped 2 bases from V and 5 bases from J, with 7 bases between. CDR1 MDHEN and CDR2 SYDVKM come from the germline V gene. The length of the CDR3 is 12 residues. In nucleotides, the CDR3 is TGTGCCAGCAGTTTAGGGGGACACGAGCAGTACTTC. Translated, it gives CASSLGGHEQYF.

The chain joins TRBV29-1 to TRBJ2-7; 8 positions agree with TRBD2. CDR1 is SQVTM and CDR2 is ANQGSEA in the germline V gene. CDR3 size: 12 residues. V gave up 4 bases and J gave up 3 bases; unmatched junction bases: 2. The CDR3 DNA follows: TGCAGCGTTGCGGGGGGGCTCTACGAGCAGTACTTC. Translation: CSVAGGLYEQYF.

V and J are TRBV28 and TRBJ1-6; D is uncertain. The V and J ends lost 5 bases and 0 bases respectively, with 20 bases between them. CDR1 is MDHEN and CDR2 is SYDVKM in the germline V gene. This CDR3 has 19 amino acids. In nucleotides, the CDR3 is TGTGCCAGCAGTCCTACCCGCTACAGTGGAGGCTCCTATAATTCACCCCTCCACTTT. Residues: CASSPTRYSGGSYNSPLHF.

This chain links TRBV5-1 with TRBJ1-3; D gene unclear. In germline, CDR1 is SGHRS, CDR2 YFSETQ. V was clipped by 2 bases and J by 0 bases, with 21 bases between them. The CDR3 length is 19 residues. The CDR3, as DNA: TGCGCCAGCAGCTTTAACGTAATCCTCGGGCAGCCCTCTGGAAACACCATATATTTT. Translated, it gives CASSFNVILGQPSGNTIYF. Together with reference TRBV5-1 and TRBJ1-3, the CDR3 gives the full variable domain: KAGVTQTPRYLIKTRGQQVTLSCSPISGHRSVSWYQQTPGQGLQFLFEYFSETQRNKGNFPGRFSGRQFSNSRSEMNVSTLELGDSALYLCASSFNVILGQPSGNTIYFGEGSWLTVV.

The rearrangement links TRBV2 to TRBJ2-7, with 9 positions matching TRBD2. J gave up 0 bases and V 6 bases, and 3 bases lay outside the gene matches. Germline V gene sequence: CDR1 SNHLY, CDR2 FYNNEI. The length of the CDR3 is 14 residues. The CDR3, as DNA: TGTGCCAGCAGCATTAGCGGGAGCTCCTACGAGCAGTACTTC. Encoded protein: CASSISGSSYEQYF.

The chain uses TRBV24-1 and TRBJ2-5; the D call may be TRBD1 or TRBD2 (6 bases each). V dropped 3 bases and J dropped 0 bases, with 16 bases sitting between them. The CDR3 contains 17 residues. Germline-derived CDR1 and CDR2 are KGHDR and SFDVKD. The CDR3 DNA sequence: TGTGCCACCAGTGATGCCAGGGGAGGAGGGTACCAAGAGACCCAGTACTTC. It codes for CATSDARGGGYQETQYF.

The gene calls are TRBV5-1 and TRBJ2-7; TRBD2 matches 13 bases. After removal of 4 bases from V and 5 bases from J, the junction contained 3 bases not matched to a gene. CDR3 length: 14 amino acids. CDR1 is SGHRS and CDR2 is YFSETQ in the germline V gene. The DNA for the CDR3 is TGCGCCAGCAGCCGGACTAGCGGGAGTAACGAGCAGTACTTC. Translated: CASSRTSGSNEQYF.